The clone carrying this T cell receptor beta chain has more than one count but fewer than ten. As yet, its antigen is unknown. TCRdb processed the reads anew with MiXCR; each CDR3 protein has one entry. Of 90,000 to 120,000 distinct CDR3 sequences in the sample, under 45% were seen once. The data stem from a study of T cell repertoires in cytomegalovirus infection. As for the study in general: Newly reported HLA-C-restricted and thoroughly characterized HLA-B-restricted CMV epitopes were employed. From public TCR beta signatures came an indication of both CMV infection and matching HLA type. Findings and limits, study-wide: The study found HLA-C-restricted CMV-specific TCR beta clonotypes dominating the ex vivo response.

Germline V lookup: CDR1 MNHEY, CDR2 SMNVEV (reference sequence). Trimming left V 6 bases short and J 2 bases short, with 10 bases between. This CDR3 has 13 residues. The source of this sequence is a human donor in good health (CMV status not recorded). Some clones in this sample may be carry-over from other donors' samples. Specimen: CD8+ T cells from cultured PBMCs, collected from culture after CMV antigen stimulation. The chain carries TRBV27 and TRBJ1-1; TRBD1 is a possible D gene (5 bases). The CDR3 DNA reads TGTGCCAGCAGGATGGGGGTAAACACTGAAGCTTTCTTT. It is translated as CASRMGVNTEAFF.